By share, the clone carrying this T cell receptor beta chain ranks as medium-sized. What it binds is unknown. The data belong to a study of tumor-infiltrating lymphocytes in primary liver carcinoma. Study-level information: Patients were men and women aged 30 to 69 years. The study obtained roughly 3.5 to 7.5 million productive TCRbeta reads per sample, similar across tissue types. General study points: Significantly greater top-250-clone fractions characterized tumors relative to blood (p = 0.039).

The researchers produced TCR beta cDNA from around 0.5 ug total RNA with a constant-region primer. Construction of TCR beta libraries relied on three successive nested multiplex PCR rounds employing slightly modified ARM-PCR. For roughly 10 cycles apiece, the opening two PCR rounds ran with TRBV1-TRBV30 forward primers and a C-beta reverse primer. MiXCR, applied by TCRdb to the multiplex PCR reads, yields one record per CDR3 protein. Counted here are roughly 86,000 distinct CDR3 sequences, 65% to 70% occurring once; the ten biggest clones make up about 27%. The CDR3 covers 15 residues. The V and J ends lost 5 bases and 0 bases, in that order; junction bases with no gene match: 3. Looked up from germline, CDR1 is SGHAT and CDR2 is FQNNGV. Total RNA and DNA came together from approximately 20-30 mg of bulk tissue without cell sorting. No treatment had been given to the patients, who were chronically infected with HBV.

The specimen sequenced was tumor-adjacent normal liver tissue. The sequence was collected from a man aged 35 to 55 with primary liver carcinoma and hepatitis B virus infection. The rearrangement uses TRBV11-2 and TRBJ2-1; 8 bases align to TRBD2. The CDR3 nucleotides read TGTGCCAGCAGCGATAGCGGGAACTCCTACAATGAGCAGTTCTTC. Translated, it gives CASSDSGNSYNEQFF.